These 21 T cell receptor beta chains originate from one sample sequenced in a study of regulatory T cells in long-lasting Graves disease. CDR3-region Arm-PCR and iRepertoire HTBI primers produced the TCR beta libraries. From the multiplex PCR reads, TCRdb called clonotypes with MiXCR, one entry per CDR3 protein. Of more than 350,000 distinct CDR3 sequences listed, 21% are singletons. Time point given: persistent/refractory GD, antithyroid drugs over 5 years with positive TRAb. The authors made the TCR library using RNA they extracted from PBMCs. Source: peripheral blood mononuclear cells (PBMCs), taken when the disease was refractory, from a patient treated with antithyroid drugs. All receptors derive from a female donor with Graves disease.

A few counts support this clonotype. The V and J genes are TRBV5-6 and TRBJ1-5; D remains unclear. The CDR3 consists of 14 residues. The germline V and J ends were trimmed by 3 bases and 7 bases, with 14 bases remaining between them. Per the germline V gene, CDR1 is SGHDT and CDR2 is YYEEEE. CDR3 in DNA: TGTGCCAGCAGCTCCGGACCTTCCTACCAGCCCCAGCATTTT. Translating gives CASSSGPSYQPQHF.

CDR3 DNA sequence: TGTGCCAGCAGTGAACCGGGACTAGCGTTCAATACGCAGTATTTT. Residues: CASSEPGLAFNTQYF. V gene TRBV12-3 or TRBV12-4 combines with J gene TRBJ2-3, with TRBD2 matching over 10 bases. Germline trimming cut 5 bases from V and 7 bases from J; bases unmatched to any gene: 9. This CDR3 contains 15 residues.

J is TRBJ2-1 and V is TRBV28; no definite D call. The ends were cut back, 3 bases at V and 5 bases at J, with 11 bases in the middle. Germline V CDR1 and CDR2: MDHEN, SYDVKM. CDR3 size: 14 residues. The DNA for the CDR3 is TGTGCCAGCAGTTTTCCAGCGAGAAACAATGAGCAGTTCTTC. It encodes CASSFPARNNEQFF.

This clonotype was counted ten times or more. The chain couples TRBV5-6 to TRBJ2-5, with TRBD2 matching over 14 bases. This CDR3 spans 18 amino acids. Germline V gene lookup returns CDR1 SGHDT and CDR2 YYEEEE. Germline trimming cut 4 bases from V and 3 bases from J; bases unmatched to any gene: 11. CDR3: CASSNPGLAGEREETQYF. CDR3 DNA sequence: TGTGCCAGCAGCAACCCGGGACTAGCGGGAGAGAGGGAAGAGACCCAGTACTTC.

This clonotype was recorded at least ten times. Here the CDR3 DNA reads TGTGCCAGCAAAACAGGGACCGAAGCTTTCTTT. Encoded protein: CASKTGTEAFF. This chain connects TRBV28 to TRBJ1-1, with a weak D call TRBD1 (6 bases). This CDR3 region has 11 residues. The V gene lost 7 bases and the J gene lost 8 bases, with 11 bases spanning the gap. Germline V CDR1 and CDR2: MDHEN, SYDVKM.

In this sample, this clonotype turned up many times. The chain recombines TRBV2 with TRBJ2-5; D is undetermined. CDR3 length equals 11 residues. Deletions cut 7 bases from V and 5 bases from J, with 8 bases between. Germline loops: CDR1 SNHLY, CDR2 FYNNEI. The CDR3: CASNPAETQYF. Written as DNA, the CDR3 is TGTGCCAGCAATCCGGCGGAGACCCAGTACTTC.

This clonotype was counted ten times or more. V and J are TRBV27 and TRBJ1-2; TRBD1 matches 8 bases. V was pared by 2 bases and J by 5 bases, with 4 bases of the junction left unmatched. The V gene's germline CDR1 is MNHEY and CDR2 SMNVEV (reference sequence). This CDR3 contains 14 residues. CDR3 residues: CASSLTGGGYGYTF. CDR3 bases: TGTGCCAGCAGTTTAACAGGGGGAGGTTATGGCTACACCTTC.

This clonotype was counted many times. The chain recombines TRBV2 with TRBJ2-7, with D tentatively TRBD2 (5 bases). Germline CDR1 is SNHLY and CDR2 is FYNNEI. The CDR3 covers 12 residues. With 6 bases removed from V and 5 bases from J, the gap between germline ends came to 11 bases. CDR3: CASRGNGNEQYF. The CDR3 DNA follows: TGTGCCAGCAGGGGGAACGGGAACGAGCAGTACTTC.

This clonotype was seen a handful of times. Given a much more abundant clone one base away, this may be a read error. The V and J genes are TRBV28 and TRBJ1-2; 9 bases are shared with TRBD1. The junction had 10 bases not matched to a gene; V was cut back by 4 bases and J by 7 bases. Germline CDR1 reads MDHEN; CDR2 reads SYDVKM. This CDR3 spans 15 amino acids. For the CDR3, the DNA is TGTGCCAGCAGTTCGGAGGCCACAGGGGGCTGTGGCTACACCTTC. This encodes CASSSEATGGCGYTF.

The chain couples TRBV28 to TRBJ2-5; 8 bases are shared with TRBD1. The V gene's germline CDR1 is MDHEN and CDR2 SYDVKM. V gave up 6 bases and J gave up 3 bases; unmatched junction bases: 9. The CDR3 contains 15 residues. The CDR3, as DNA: TGTGCCAGCAGAATCCCCGGGACAGGAAAAGAGACCCAGTACTTC. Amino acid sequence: CASRIPGTGKETQYF.

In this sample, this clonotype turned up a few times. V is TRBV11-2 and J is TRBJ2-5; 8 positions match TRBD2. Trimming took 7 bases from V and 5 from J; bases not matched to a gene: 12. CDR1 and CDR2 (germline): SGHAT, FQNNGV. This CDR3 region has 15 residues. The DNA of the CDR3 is TGTGCCAGCACCCCTGTGGCGGGAGGAGGGGAGACCCAGTACTTC. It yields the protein CASTPVAGGGETQYF. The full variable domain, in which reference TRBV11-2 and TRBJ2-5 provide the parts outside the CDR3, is EAGVAQSPRYKIIEKRQSVAFWCNPISGHATLYWYQQILGQGPKLLIQFQNNGVVDDSQLPKDRFSAERLKGVDSTLKIQPAKLEDSAVYLCASTPVAGGGETQYFGPGTRLLVL.

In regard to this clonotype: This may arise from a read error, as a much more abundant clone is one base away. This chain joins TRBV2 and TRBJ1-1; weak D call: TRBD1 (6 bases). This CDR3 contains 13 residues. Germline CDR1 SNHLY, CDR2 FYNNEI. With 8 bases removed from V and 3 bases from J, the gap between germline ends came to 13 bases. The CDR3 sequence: CASGRHRDTEAFF. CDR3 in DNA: TGTGCCAGCGGCCGACACAGGGACACTGAAGCTTTCTTT. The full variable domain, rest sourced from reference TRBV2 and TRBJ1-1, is EPEVTQTPSHQVTQMGQEVILRCVPISNHLYFYWYRQILGQKVEFLVSFYNNEISEKSEIFDDQFSVERPDGSNFTLKIRSTKLEDSAMYFCASGRHRDTEAFFGQGTRLTVV.

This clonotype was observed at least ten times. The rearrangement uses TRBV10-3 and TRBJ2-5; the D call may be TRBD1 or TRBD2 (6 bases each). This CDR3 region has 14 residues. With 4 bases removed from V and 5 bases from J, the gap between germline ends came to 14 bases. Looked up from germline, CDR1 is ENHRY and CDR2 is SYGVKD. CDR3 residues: CAISGQVGRETQYF. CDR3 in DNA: TGTGCCATCAGTGGACAGGTTGGGAGGGAGACCCAGTACTTC.

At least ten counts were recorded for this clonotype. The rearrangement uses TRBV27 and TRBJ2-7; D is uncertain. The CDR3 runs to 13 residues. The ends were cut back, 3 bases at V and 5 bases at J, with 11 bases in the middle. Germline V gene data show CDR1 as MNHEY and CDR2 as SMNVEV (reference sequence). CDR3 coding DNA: TGTGCCAGCAGTTTGAAGGTGTTCGACGAGCAGTACTTC. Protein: CASSLKVFDEQYF.

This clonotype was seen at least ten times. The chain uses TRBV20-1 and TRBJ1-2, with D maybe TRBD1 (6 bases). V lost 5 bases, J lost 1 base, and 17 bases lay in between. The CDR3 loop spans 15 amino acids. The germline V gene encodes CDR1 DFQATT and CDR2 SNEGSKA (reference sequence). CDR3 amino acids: CSASIYRENNYGYTF. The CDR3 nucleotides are TGCAGTGCTTCGATCTACAGGGAGAATAACTATGGCTACACCTTC.

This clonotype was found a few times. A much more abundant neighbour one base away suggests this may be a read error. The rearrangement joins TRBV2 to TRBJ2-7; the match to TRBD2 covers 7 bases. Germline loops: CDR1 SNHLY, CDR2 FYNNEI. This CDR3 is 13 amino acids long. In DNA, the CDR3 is TGTGCCGGCAGCGGGACGTACTCCTACGAGCAGTACTTC. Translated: CAGSGTYSYEQYF.

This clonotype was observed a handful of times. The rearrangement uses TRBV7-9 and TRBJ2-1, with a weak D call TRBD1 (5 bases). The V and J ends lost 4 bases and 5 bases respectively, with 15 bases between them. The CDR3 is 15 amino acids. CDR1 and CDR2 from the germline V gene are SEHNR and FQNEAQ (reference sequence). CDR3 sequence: CASSSLRLGDNEQFF. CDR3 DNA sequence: TGTGCCAGCAGCTCCCTTAGGCTAGGGGACAATGAGCAGTTCTTC.

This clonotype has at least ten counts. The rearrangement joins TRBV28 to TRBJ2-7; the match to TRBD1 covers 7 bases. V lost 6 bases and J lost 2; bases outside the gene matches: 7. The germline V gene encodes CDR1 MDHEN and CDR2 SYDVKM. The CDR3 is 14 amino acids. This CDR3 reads CASSIGTVAYEQYF. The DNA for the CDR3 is TGTGCCAGCAGCATAGGGACAGTGGCCTACGAGCAGTACTTC.

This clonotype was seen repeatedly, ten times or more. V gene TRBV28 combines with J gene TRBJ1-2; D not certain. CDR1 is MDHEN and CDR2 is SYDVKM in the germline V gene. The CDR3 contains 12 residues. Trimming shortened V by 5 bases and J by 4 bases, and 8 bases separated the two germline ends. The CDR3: CASSLALYGYTF. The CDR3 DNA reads TGTGCCAGCAGTCTTGCCCTCTATGGCTACACCTTC.

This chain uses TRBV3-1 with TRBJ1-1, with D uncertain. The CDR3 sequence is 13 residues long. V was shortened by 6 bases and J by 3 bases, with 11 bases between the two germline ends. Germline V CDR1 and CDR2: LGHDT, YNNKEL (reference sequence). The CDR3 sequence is CASSFTLDTEAFF. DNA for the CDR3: TGTGCCAGCAGTTTTACCCTGGACACTGAAGCTTTCTTT.

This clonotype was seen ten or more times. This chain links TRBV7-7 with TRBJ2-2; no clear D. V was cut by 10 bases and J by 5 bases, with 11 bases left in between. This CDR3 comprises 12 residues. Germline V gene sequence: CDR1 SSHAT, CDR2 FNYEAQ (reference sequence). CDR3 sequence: CATLSDTGELFF. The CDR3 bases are TGTGCCACCTTGAGCGATACCGGGGAGCTGTTTTTT.